The entry that follows covers one T cell receptor (beta chain) sequence. The data derive from a study of blood T cell repertoires in COVID-19. Study information: Italy, Spain and the United States were the sources of the convalescent and acute COVID-19 samples. Sources were T cells, B-cell-depleted T cells, or PBMCs; the material itself was cDNA or gDNA.

The V gene's germline CDR1 is SGDLS and CDR2 YYNGEE. The ends lost 4 bases at V and 8 bases at J; junction bases unmatched: 14. The CDR3 runs to 16 residues. Per the authors' pipeline: Researchers report that nucleated cell counts were estimated from reference gene primer amplification. Repertoires were generated with immunoSEQ multiplex PCR, while TCRdb's copy carries only in-frame clones and drops some. D and trimming come from the DNA, and the V and J calls and clone size come from that table. In the table there are more than 120,000 clones, 87% of which are singletons. The receptor was derived from a man in his fifties or sixties who had recovered from COVID-19. Sequencing was performed on peripheral blood. J is TRBJ1-2 and V is TRBV9, with TRBD1 matching over 10 bases. The CDR3 is CASSSLGAGTGVGYTF. CDR3 bases: TGTGCCAGCAGCTCACTCGGCGCGGGGACAGGGGTGGGCTACACCTTC.